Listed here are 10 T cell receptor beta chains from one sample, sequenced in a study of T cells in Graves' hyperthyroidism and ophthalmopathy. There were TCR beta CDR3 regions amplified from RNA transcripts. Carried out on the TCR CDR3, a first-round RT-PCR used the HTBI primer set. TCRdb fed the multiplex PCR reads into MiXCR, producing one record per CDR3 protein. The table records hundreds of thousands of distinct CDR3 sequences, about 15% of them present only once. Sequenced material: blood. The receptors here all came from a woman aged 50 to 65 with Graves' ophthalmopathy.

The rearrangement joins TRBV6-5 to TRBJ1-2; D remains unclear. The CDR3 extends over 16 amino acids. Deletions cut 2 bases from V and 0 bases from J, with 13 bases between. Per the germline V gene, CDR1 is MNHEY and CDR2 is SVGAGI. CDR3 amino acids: CASSYAAAGANYGYTF. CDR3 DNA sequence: TGTGCCAGCAGTTACGCGGCGGCAGGAGCTAACTATGGCTACACCTTC.

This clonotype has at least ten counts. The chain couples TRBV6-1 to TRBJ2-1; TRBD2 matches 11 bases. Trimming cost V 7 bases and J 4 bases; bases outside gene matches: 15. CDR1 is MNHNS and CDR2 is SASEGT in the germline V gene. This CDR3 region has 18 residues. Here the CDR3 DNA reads TGTGCCAGCACTCCCGGGCTAGCGGGAGGACTATGGTACAATGAGCAGTTCTTC. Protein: CASTPGLAGGLWYNEQFF.

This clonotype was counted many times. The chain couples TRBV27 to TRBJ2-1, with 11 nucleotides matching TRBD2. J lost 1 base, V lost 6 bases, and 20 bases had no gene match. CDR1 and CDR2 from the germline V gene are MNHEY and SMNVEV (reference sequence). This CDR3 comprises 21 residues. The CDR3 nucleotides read TGTGCCAGCAGCCTCCACCGGCGGGCTAGCGGGAGGAGTAAGTCCTACAATGAGCAGTTCTTC. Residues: CASSLHRRASGRSKSYNEQFF.

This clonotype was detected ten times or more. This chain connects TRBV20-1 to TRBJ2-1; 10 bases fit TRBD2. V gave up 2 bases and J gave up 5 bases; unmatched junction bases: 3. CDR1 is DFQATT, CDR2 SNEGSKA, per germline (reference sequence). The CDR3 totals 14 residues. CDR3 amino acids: CSARKLAGNNEQFF. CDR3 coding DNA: TGCAGTGCTAGAAAACTAGCGGGAAACAATGAGCAGTTCTTC.

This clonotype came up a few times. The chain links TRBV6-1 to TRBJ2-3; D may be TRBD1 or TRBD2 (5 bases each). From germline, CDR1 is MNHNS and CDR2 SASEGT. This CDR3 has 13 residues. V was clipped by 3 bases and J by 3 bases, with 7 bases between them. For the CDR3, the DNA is TGTGCCAGCAGTGACAGGGAGACAGATACGCAGTATTTT. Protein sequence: CASSDRETDTQYF.

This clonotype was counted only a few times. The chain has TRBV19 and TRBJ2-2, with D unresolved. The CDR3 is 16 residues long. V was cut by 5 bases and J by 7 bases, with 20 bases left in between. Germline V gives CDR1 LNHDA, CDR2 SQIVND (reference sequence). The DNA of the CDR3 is TGTGCCAGTAGTCCTCGACACGTGCCCTGGGGCGGGGAGCTGTTTTTT. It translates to CASSPRHVPWGGELFF. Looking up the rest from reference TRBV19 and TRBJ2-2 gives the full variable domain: DGGITQSPKYLFRKEGQNVTLSCEQNLNHDAMYWYRQDPGQGLRLIYYSQIVNDFQKGDIAEGYSVSREKKESFPLTVTSAQKNPTAFYLCASSPRHVPWGGELFFGEGSRLTVL.

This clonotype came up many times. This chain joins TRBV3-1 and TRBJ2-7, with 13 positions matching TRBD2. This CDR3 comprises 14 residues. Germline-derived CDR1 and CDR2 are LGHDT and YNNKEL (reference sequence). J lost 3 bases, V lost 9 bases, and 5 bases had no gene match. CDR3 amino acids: CASRTSGSDYEQYF. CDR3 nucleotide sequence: TGTGCCAGTAGGACTAGCGGGAGTGACTACGAGCAGTACTTC.

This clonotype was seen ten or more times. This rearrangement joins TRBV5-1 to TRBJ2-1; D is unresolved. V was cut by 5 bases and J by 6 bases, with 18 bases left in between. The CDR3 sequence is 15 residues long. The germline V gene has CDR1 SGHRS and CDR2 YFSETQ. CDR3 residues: CASSRPGLPPNEQFF. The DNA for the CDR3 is TGCGCCAGCAGTAGGCCCGGATTACCTCCCAATGAGCAGTTCTTC.

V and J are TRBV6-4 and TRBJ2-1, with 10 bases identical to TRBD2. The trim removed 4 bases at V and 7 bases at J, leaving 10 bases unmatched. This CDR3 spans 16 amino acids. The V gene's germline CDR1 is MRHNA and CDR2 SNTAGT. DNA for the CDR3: TGTGCCAGCAGTGGGACTAGCGGAGCTCTTAGGAATGAGCAGTTCTTC. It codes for CASSGTSGALRNEQFF.

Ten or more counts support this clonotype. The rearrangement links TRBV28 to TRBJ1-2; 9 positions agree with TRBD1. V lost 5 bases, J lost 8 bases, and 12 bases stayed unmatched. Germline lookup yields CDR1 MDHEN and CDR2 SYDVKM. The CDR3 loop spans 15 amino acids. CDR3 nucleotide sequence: TGTGCCAGCAGTCTGCCCACAGGGGGCTACAGCGGCTACACCTTC. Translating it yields CASSLPTGGYSGYTF.